This passage covers 4 T cell receptor beta chains from one sample sequenced in a study of regulatory dendritic cells for organ transplantation. These TCRs' antigens remain unknown. CFSE-labeled sorted T cells met regulatory or mature dendritic cells for less than 6 days. Repertoires were generated with immunoSEQ multiplex PCR, while TCRdb's copy carries only in-frame clones and drops some. In the table there are fewer than 15,000 clones, approximately 75% of which are singletons. The sequenced material came from naive CD8+ T cells from blood cultured with regulatory dendritic cells. The sample's subset: CD45RA+ naive T cells. These receptors were collected from a human donor in good health.

The chain links TRBV29-1 to TRBJ2-1; unclear D gene. CDR1 and CDR2 (germline): SQVTM, ANQGSEA. The ends were cut back, 4 bases at V and 0 bases at J, with 10 bases in the middle. The CDR3 is made up of 14 amino acids. The CDR3: CSVVSRSSYNEQFF. CDR3 coding DNA: TGCAGCGTTGTTAGTCGAAGCTCCTACAATGAGCAGTTCTTC.

The J gene is TRBJ2-1, the V gene TRBV19, with TRBD1 identical over 8 bases. Germline trimming cut 5 bases from V and 0 bases from J; bases unmatched to any gene: 9. The CDR3 length is 17 residues. From germline, CDR1 is LNHDA and CDR2 SQIVND (reference sequence). Written as DNA, the CDR3 is TGTGCCAGTAGTCCTACGTCAGGGGGCGACTCCTACAATGAGCAGTTCTTC. Its protein product is CASSPTSGGDSYNEQFF.

V is TRBV25-1 and J is TRBJ1-2; tentatively, D is TRBD1 (5 bases). V was clipped by 4 bases and J by 4 bases, with 22 bases between them. Per the germline V gene, CDR1 is MGHDK and CDR2 is SYGVNS. The CDR3 extends over 17 amino acids. CDR3 amino acids: CASSGLGGGLGSYGYTF. The CDR3 DNA is TGTGCCAGCAGTGGCCTGGGGGGTGGGCTGGGAAGCTATGGCTACACCTTC.

This rearrangement joins TRBV9 to TRBJ2-2, with 10 bases that match TRBD2. V shed 3 bases, J shed 6 bases, and the junction held 8 bases outside the gene matches. This CDR3 region has 16 residues. From germline, CDR1 is SGDLS and CDR2 YYNGEE. CDR3 residues: CASSALSSGGSGELFF. The CDR3 nucleotides are TGTGCCAGCAGCGCTCTTTCTAGCGGGGGATCCGGGGAGCTGTTTTTT.